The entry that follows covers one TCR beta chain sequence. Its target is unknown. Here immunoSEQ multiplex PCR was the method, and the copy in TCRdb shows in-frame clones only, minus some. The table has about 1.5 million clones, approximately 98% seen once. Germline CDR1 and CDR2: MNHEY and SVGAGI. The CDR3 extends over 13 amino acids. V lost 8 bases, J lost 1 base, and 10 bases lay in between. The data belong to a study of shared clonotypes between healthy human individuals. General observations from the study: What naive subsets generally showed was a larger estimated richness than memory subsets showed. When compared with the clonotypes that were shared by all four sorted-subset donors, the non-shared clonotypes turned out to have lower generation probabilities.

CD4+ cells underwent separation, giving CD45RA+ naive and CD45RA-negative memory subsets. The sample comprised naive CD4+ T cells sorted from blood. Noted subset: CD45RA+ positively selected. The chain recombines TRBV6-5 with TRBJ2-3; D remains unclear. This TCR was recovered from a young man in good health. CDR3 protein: CASLGWGTDTQYF. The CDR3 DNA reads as TGTGCCAGCCTTGGTTGGGGCACAGATACGCAGTATTTT.